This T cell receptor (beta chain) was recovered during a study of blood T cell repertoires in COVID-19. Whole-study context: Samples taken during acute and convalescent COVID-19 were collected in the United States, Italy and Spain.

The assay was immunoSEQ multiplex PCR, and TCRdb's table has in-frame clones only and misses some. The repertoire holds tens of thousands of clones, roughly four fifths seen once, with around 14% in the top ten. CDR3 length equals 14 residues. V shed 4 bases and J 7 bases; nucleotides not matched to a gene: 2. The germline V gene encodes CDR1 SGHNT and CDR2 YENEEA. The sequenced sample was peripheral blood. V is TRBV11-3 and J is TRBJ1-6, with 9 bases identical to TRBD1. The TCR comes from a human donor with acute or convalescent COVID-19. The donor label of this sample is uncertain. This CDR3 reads CASSYGTGNSPLHF. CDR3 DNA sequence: TGTGCCAGCAGCTATGGGACAGGGAATTCACCCCTCCACTTT. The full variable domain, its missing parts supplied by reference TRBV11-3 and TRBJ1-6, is EAGVVQSPRYKIIEKKQPVAFWCNPISGHNTLYWYLQNLGQGPELLIRYENEEAVDDSQLPKDRFSAERLKGVDSTLKIQPAELGDSAVYLCASSYGTGNSPLHFGNGTRLTVT.